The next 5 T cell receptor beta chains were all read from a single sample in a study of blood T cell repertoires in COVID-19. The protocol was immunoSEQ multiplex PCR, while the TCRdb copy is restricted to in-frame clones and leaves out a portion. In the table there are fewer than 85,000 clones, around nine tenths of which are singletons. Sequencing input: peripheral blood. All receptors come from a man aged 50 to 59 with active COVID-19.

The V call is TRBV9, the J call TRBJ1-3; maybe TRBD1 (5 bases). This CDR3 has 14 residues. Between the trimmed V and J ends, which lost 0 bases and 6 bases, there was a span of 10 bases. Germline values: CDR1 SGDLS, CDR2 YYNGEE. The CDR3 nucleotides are TGTGCCAGCAGCGTAGTAGGGGCGGAAAACACCATATATTTT. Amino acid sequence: CASSVVGAENTIYF. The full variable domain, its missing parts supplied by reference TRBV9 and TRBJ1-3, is DSGVTQTPKHLITATGQRVTLRCSPRSGDLSVYWYQQSLDQGLQFLIQYYNGEERAKGNILERFSAQQFPDLHSELNLSSLELGDSALYFCASSVVGAENTIYFGEGSWLTVV.

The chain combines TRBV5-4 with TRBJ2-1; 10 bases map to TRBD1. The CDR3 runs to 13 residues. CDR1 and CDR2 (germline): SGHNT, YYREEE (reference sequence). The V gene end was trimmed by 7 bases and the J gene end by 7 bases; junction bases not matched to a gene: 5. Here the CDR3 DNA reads TGTGCCAGCGGAGACAGGGGGCGGAATGAGCAGTTCTTC. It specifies CASGDRGRNEQFF. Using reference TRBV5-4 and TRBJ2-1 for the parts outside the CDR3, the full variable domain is ETGVTQSPTHLIKTRGQQVTLRCSSQSGHNTVSWYQQALGQGPQFIFQYYREEENGRGNFPPRFSGLQFPNYSSELNVNALELDDSALYLCASGDRGRNEQFFGPGTRLTVL.

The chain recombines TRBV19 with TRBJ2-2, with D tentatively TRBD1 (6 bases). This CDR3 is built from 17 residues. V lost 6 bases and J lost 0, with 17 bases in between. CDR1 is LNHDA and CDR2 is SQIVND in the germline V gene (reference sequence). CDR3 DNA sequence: TGTGCCAGTAGGGACGGACAGTTTACCACGAACACCGGGGAGCTGTTTTTT. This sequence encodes CASRDGQFTTNTGELFF. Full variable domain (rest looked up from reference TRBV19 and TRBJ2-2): DGGITQSPKYLFRKEGQNVTLSCEQNLNHDAMYWYRQDPGQGLRLIYYSQIVNDFQKGDIAEGYSVSREKKESFPLTVTSAQKNPTAFYLCASRDGQFTTNTGELFFGEGSRLTVL.

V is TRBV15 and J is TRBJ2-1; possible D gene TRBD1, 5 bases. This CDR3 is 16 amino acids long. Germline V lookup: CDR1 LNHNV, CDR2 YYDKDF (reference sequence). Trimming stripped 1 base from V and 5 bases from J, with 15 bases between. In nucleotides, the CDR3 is TGTGCCACCAGCAGAGTTTTACAGGTTCGCCACAATGAGCAGTTCTTC. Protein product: CATSRVLQVRHNEQFF.

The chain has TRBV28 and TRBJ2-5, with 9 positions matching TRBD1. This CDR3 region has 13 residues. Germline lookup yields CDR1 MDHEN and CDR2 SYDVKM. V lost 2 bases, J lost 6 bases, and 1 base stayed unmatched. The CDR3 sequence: CASSLGTGKTQYF. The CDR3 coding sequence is TGTGCCAGCAGTTTAGGGACAGGGAAGACCCAGTACTTC.